The next 21 T cell receptor beta chains were all read from a single sample in a study of regulatory and conventional T cells in RAG deficiency. TCRdb's table, derived via immunoSEQ multiplex PCR, lists solely in-frame clones and lacks some. The top ten clones hold roughly 3% of a sample with fewer than 40,000 clones, 76% of them seen once. Conventional CD4+ T cells were sorted from blood as CD25-low CD127-high cells. This sample also belongs to another study, concerning regulatory T cells. That work contributes: The primer mix had 52 TRBV and 13 TRBJ primers.

The source material was CD4+ effector T cells sorted from blood. These receptors came from a human donor in good health.

This sequence joins TRBV4-2 and TRBJ2-5, with D perhaps TRBD1 (5 bases). Germline lookup yields CDR1 LGHNA and CDR2 YNFKEQ. The ends were cut back, 0 bases at V and 1 base at J, with 9 bases in the middle. The CDR3 is made up of 15 amino acids. Written as DNA, the CDR3 is TGTGCCAGCAGCCAAGATCTAACAGGCCAAGAGACCCAGTACTTC. Translation gives CASSQDLTGQETQYF.

This clone was counted once. The gene calls are TRBV5-1 and TRBJ2-1, with 9 bases lining up with TRBD1. The trim removed 7 bases at V and 5 bases at J, leaving 10 bases unmatched. Germline CDR1 and CDR2: SGHRS and YFSETQ. The CDR3 covers 15 residues. The chain's CDR3 is CASHSDRGEDNEQFF. DNA of the CDR3: TGCGCCAGCCATTCCGACAGGGGGGAGGACAATGAGCAGTTCTTC.

The chain joins TRBV6-1 to TRBJ2-5; D gene uncertain. The germline gives CDR1 MNHNS, CDR2 SASEGT. V lost 5 bases, J lost 5 bases, and 9 bases lay in between. This CDR3 spans 12 amino acids. The CDR3 DNA is TGTGCCAGCAGTCTTAGCTGGGAGACCCAGTACTTC. This encodes CASSLSWETQYF.

The table lists this clone with a few counts. The V and J genes are TRBV2 and TRBJ2-3; TRBD1 aligns across 9 bases. Germline V gene sequence: CDR1 SNHLY, CDR2 FYNNEI. Trimming cost V 7 bases and J 3 bases; bases outside gene matches: 8. The CDR3 has 15 amino acids. CDR3 DNA sequence: TGTGCCAGCAACCCGACAGGGGGGTTAACAGATACGCAGTATTTT. Protein product: CASNPTGGLTDTQYF.

This clone was seen a few times. This chain connects TRBV5-4 to TRBJ1-2, with 12 bases matching TRBD1. The CDR3 loop spans 14 amino acids. Germline lookup yields CDR1 SGHNT and CDR2 YYREEE (reference sequence). V was clipped by 4 bases and J by 7 bases; unmatched bases: 5. CDR3 protein: CASSARDRGPGYTF. The CDR3, as DNA: TGTGCCAGCAGCGCCCGGGACAGGGGGCCTGGCTACACCTTC.

The chain carries TRBV29-1 and TRBJ1-1; no firm D call. This CDR3 has 12 amino acids. Trimming pared 4 bases from V and 5 bases from J, leaving 11 bases between. Germline V gene sequence: CDR1 SQVTM, CDR2 ANQGSEA. The chain's CDR3 is CSVGQRETEAFF. DNA of the CDR3: TGCAGCGTTGGCCAACGTGAGACTGAAGCTTTCTTT. The full variable domain, rest sourced from reference TRBV29-1 and TRBJ1-1, is SAVISQKPSRDICQRGTSLTIQCQVDSQVTMMFWYRQQPGQSLTLIATANQGSEATYESGFVIDKFPISRPNLTFSTLTVSNMSPEDSSIYLCSVGQRETEAFFGQGTRLTVV.

This clone has just a few counts. This chain connects TRBV6-5 to TRBJ1-1, with TRBD1 matching over 9 bases. This CDR3 contains 13 residues. CDR1 and CDR2 (germline): MNHEY, SVGAGI. V shed 6 bases and J 10 bases; nucleotides not matched to a gene: 9. The CDR3 region is CASSRQGVLGAFF. DNA for the CDR3: TGTGCCAGCAGCAGACAGGGGGTACTAGGAGCTTTCTTT.

There are a few counts of this clone. The chain carries TRBV4-1 and TRBJ1-6, with D possibly being TRBD1 (5 bases). The CDR3 contains 19 residues. Germline V gives CDR1 MGHRA, CDR2 YSYEKL. V was trimmed by 0 bases and J by 7 bases, leaving 22 bases between them. CDR3 DNA: TGCGCCAGCAGCCAAGATAGGGGCAGGGATCGGTCCAGGAATTCACCCCTCCACTTT. Translation gives CASSQDRGRDRSRNSPLHF.

The chain couples TRBV7-9 to TRBJ1-1; perhaps TRBD1 as D (5 bases). The CDR3 runs to 15 residues. The germline V and J ends were trimmed by 5 bases and 2 bases, with 15 bases remaining between them. The germline V gene has CDR1 SEHNR and CDR2 FQNEAQ (reference sequence). CDR3 coding DNA: TGTGCCAGCAGCCGGGGGGACGGGACTAACACTGAAGCTTTCTTT. This sequence encodes CASSRGDGTNTEAFF.

The chain recombines TRBV9 with TRBJ2-5, with unresolved D. Germline V gene sequence: CDR1 SGDLS, CDR2 YYNGEE. Between the trimmed V and J ends, which lost 0 bases and 5 bases, there was a span of 8 bases. The CDR3 covers 13 residues. In nucleotides, the CDR3 is TGTGCCAGCAGCGTAGTTATCGGGGAGACCCAGTACTTC. Amino acids: CASSVVIGETQYF.

The chain combines TRBV9 with TRBJ2-1, with a weak D call TRBD2 (6 bases). The V and J ends lost 0 bases and 5 bases respectively, with 21 bases between them. Germline V lookup: CDR1 SGDLS, CDR2 YYNGEE. This CDR3 contains 18 residues. CDR3 residues: CASSVVLGGAPGDNEQFF. The CDR3 DNA reads TGTGCCAGCAGCGTAGTCCTAGGAGGGGCTCCCGGGGACAATGAGCAGTTCTTC.

The chain has TRBV7-2 and TRBJ2-5; tentatively, D is TRBD2 (5 bases). Germline lookup yields CDR1 SGHTA and CDR2 FQGNSA. The CDR3 loop spans 15 amino acids. V was shortened by 1 base and J by 4 bases, with 13 bases between the two germline ends. CDR3 nucleotide sequence: TGTGCCAGCAGCTTAGTTCGGGGATTGCGAGAGACCCAGTACTTC. Encoded protein: CASSLVRGLRETQYF.

This clone has just a few counts. The chain recombines TRBV18 with TRBJ1-6; D is unclear. The CDR3 totals 15 residues. CDR1 KGHSH and CDR2 LQKENI come from the germline V gene. Between the trimmed V and J ends, which lost 2 bases and 5 bases, there was a span of 10 bases. The CDR3 nucleotides are TGTGCCAGCTCACCAAGGCAGCCCAATAATTCACCCCTCCACTTT. Translated: CASSPRQPNNSPLHF.

This rearrangement joins TRBV19 to TRBJ1-1, with 9 nucleotides matching TRBD1. This CDR3 is 17 amino acids long. V lost 4 bases to trimming and J lost 1 base; unmatched junction nucleotides: 10. Germline V gives CDR1 LNHDA, CDR2 SQIVND (reference sequence). The CDR3 region is CASSTSGTGRKNTEAFF. The CDR3 DNA sequence: TGTGCCAGTAGTACCTCCGGGACAGGGCGAAAGAACACTGAAGCTTTCTTT.

The chain carries TRBV28 and TRBJ1-2; 7 nucleotides agree with TRBD1. With 2 bases clipped from V and 4 bases from J, the junction kept 4 bases outside the gene matches. Germline CDR1 MDHEN, CDR2 SYDVKM. The CDR3 is 14 amino acids. CDR3 residues: CASSLKGAGYGYTF. CDR3 nucleotides: TGTGCCAGCAGTTTAAAGGGGGCCGGCTATGGCTACACCTTC.

This chain connects TRBV2 to TRBJ1-2; 8 bases are shared with TRBD1. After removal of 10 bases from V and 0 bases from J, the junction contained 10 bases not matched to a gene. This CDR3 comprises 15 residues. Germline V gene sequence: CDR1 SNHLY, CDR2 FYNNEI. In DNA form, the CDR3 reads TGTGCCACTCAGGGGGCAGGGAGGGCTAACTATGGCTACACCTTC. It yields the protein CATQGAGRANYGYTF.

This sequence joins TRBV2 and TRBJ2-3; D gene unclear. CDR1 is SNHLY and CDR2 is FYNNEI in the germline V gene. The V end lost 4 bases, the J end lost 0 bases, and 14 bases lay between the germline ends. The CDR3 has 16 residues. CDR3 residues: CASSVSRHPSTDTQYF. CDR3 in DNA: TGTGCCAGCAGTGTATCGAGGCATCCTAGCACAGATACGCAGTATTTT.

This clone was counted between two and nine times. The chain's CDR3 is CSARVLYGYTF. DNA of the CDR3: TGCAGTGCTAGGGTTCTGTATGGCTACACCTTC. The chain is built from TRBV20-1 and TRBJ1-2, with D unclear. This CDR3 comprises 11 residues. Germline CDR1 is DFQATT and CDR2 is SNEGSKA (reference sequence). V lost 3 bases to trimming and J lost 5 bases, with 7 bases between them.

This clone has more than one count but fewer than ten. The chain employs TRBV28 and TRBJ2-7, with D perhaps TRBD1 or TRBD2 (5 bases each). CDR3 size: 13 residues. Trimming left V 5 bases short and J 2 bases short, with 10 bases between. Germline assignment: CDR1 MDHEN and CDR2 SYDVKM. DNA for the CDR3: TGTGCCAGCAGTCCGGGGCTAACCTACGAGCAGTACTTC. Translation: CASSPGLTYEQYF.

This clone has only one observation. The chain recombines TRBV6-5 with TRBJ2-7, with a possible D match to TRBD2 (5 bases). The CDR3 runs 14 residues. V lost 2 bases, J lost 2 bases, and 10 bases lay in between. Germline values: CDR1 MNHEY, CDR2 SVGAGI. The CDR3 region has the DNA TGTGCCAGCAGTTACACCCGTAGCGCCTACGAGCAGTACTTC. Translated: CASSYTRSAYEQYF.

V gene TRBV7-6 combines with J gene TRBJ2-5; possibly TRBD2 for D (7 bases). The length of the CDR3 is 15 residues. The germline CDR1 and CDR2 sequences are SGHVS and FNYEAQ. The V gene lost 5 bases and the J gene lost 1 base, with 14 bases spanning the gap. The CDR3 protein is CASSVMRGRQETQYF. The CDR3 nucleotides are TGTGCCAGCAGCGTAATGCGGGGGCGCCAAGAGACCCAGTACTTC.